Shown below are 15 T cell receptor beta chains from a single sample sequenced in a study of response to subunit inactivated influenza vaccine. TCRdb fed the RT-PCR reads into MiXCR, producing one record per CDR3 protein. The data show hundreds of thousands of distinct CDR3 sequences, 21% seen once. The source was PBMCs from blood, collected about 20 months after vaccination. These receptors originate from a man aged 50 to 75 who received an inactivated influenza vaccine.

V and J are TRBV28 and TRBJ1-2; the D is unclear. Germline lookup yields CDR1 MDHEN and CDR2 SYDVKM. This CDR3 is built from 14 residues. V shed 5 bases and J shed 2 bases, with 12 bases lying between them. CDR3 DNA sequence: TGTGCCAGCAGTCCGCGAGGGAGAAACTATGGCTACACCTTC. It encodes CASSPRGRNYGYTF.

The V and J genes are TRBV20-1 and TRBJ1-5, with a possible D match to TRBD1 (5 bases). The CDR3 covers 16 residues. Germline V gene lookup returns CDR1 DFQATT and CDR2 SNEGSKA (reference sequence). Trimming cost V 1 base and J 4 bases, with 17 bases left between them. The CDR3 sequence is CSARAWRGSGNQPQHF. In DNA form, the CDR3 reads TGCAGTGCTAGAGCGTGGAGGGGCAGCGGGAATCAGCCCCAGCATTTT.

This clonotype was recorded many times. This rearrangement joins TRBV2 to TRBJ1-4; unclear D gene. This CDR3 contains 12 residues. Germline lookup yields CDR1 SNHLY and CDR2 FYNNEI. The V and J ends lost 2 bases and 8 bases respectively, with 6 bases between them. The CDR3 DNA reads TGTGCCAGCAGTGAAATGTCGGAAAAACTGTTTTTT. Its translation: CASSEMSEKLFF.

This chain connects TRBV4-3 to TRBJ2-7; perhaps TRBD1 as D (5 bases). This CDR3 is built from 15 residues. V lost 0 bases and J lost 0, with 9 bases in between. The germline V gene encodes CDR1 LGHNA and CDR2 YSLEER. CDR3 nucleotide sequence: TGCGCCAGCAGCCAAGATACCCAGGGCTCCTACGAGCAGTACTTC. This translates into CASSQDTQGSYEQYF.

This clonotype occurred a few times. This chain connects TRBV15 to TRBJ2-2; 8 bases match TRBD2. Germline V gene lookup returns CDR1 LNHNV and CDR2 YYDKDF (reference sequence). V lost 5 bases, J lost 7 bases, and 9 bases stayed unmatched. The CDR3 spans 15 residues. The CDR3 region has the DNA TGTGCCACCAGCTTTTCCGGGGGGGGTATCGGGGAGCTGTTTTTT. Residues: CATSFSGGGIGELFF. The full variable domain, completed using reference TRBV15 and TRBJ2-2, is DAMVIQNPRYQVTQFGKPVTLSCSQTLNHNVMYWYQQKSSQAPKLLFHYYDKDFNNEADTPDNFQSRRPNTSFCFLDIRSPGLGDTAMYLCATSFSGGGIGELFFGEGSRLTVL.

This clonotype appeared a few times. This rearrangement joins TRBV29-1 to TRBJ1-5, with D hard to call. This CDR3 region has 12 residues. V dropped 0 bases and J dropped 6 bases, with 6 bases sitting between them. Germline V gene lookup returns CDR1 SQVTM and CDR2 ANQGSEA. The CDR3 region is CSVEDPGQPQHF. The CDR3 DNA reads as TGCAGCGTTGAAGACCCTGGTCAGCCCCAGCATTTT.

The V call is TRBV28, the J call TRBJ2-2, with no clear D. CDR3 length: 14 amino acids. The V gene's germline CDR1 is MDHEN and CDR2 SYDVKM. V shed 3 bases and J shed 3 bases, with 8 bases lying between them. This CDR3 is CASSFTTYTGELFF. CDR3 bases: TGTGCCAGCAGTTTTACGACCTACACCGGGGAGCTGTTTTTT.

This clonotype appeared a few times. The gene calls are TRBV7-9 and TRBJ1-3; no clear D gene. The length of the CDR3 is 16 residues. The V gene lost 5 bases and the J gene lost 0 bases, with 14 bases spanning the gap. Germline loops: CDR1 SEHNR, CDR2 FQNEAQ (reference sequence). CDR3 nucleotide sequence: TGTGCCAGCAGCCCCCGGACGGATTTCTCTGGAAACACCATATATTTT. Protein: CASSPRTDFSGNTIYF.

The table lists this clonotype with a few counts. The J gene is TRBJ1-3, the V gene TRBV5-1; tentative D call: TRBD1 (6 bases). V lost 7 bases, J lost 0 bases, and 11 bases lay in between. There are 14 residues in the CDR3. Germline CDR1 SGHRS, CDR2 YFSETQ. CDR3 loop: CASGDRYSGNTIYF. The CDR3, as DNA: TGCGCCAGCGGCGACAGGTACTCTGGAAACACCATATATTTT.

The sample holds a few counts of this clonotype. This chain links TRBV6-5 with TRBJ2-3; maybe TRBD1 (5 bases). CDR3 length: 17 amino acids. Between the trimmed V and J ends, which lost 0 bases and 2 bases, there was a span of 15 bases. Germline V gene lookup returns CDR1 MNHEY and CDR2 SVGAGI. For the CDR3, the DNA is TGTGCCAGCAGTTACTCGCGCAGGGCCTTAAACACAGATACGCAGTATTTT. It translates to CASSYSRRALNTDTQYF.

This clonotype was seen a few times. The CDR3 DNA sequence: TGTGCCAGCAGTATAGCGGCTAACTATGGCTACACCTTC. Amino acids: CASSIAANYGYTF. The chain employs TRBV2 and TRBJ1-2; D is undetermined. Trimming left V 5 bases short and J 0 bases short, with 7 bases between. The CDR3 runs to 13 residues. Germline V gene sequence: CDR1 SNHLY, CDR2 FYNNEI.

This chain connects TRBV10-3 to TRBJ1-6; D remains ambiguous. CDR3 length: 12 residues. Per germline, CDR1 ENHRY and CDR2 SYGVKD. Trimming cost V 11 bases and J 7 bases, with 12 bases left between them. The CDR3 nucleotides read TGTGCCCATTCGGACCAAAATTCACCCCTCCACTTT. It translates to CAHSDQNSPLHF.

In this sample, this clonotype turned up a few times. This chain connects TRBV24-1 to TRBJ2-3, with 13 bases that match TRBD2. Germline V gene data show CDR1 as KGHDR and CDR2 as SFDVKD. The CDR3 runs to 17 residues. V gave up 4 bases and J gave up 1 base; unmatched junction bases: 4. This CDR3 reads CATSDPGTSGGTDTQYF. The CDR3 DNA sequence: TGTGCCACCAGTGACCCTGGGACTAGCGGGGGCACAGATACGCAGTATTTT.

This clonotype was observed at least ten times. In DNA, the CDR3 is TGCGCCAGCAGCTTGGTCGGAGGCAGGCTAGAGCCCCAGCATTTT. Protein sequence: CASSLVGGRLEPQHF. The V call is TRBV5-1, the J call TRBJ1-5, with D unresolved. This CDR3 comprises 15 residues. V lost 0 bases and J 8 bases, leaving 15 bases between the germline ends. Germline loops: CDR1 SGHRS, CDR2 YFSETQ.

This rearrangement joins TRBV6-1 to TRBJ2-6; TRBD2 agrees at 7 bases. The CDR3 covers 16 residues. CDR1 and CDR2 (germline): MNHNS, SASEGT. V shed 10 bases and J 2 bases; nucleotides not matched to a gene: 11. CDR3 in amino acids: CATRGGAGAGANVLTF. The CDR3 nucleotides are TGTGCCACTAGGGGAGGGGCCGGGGCTGGGGCCAACGTCCTGACTTTC.